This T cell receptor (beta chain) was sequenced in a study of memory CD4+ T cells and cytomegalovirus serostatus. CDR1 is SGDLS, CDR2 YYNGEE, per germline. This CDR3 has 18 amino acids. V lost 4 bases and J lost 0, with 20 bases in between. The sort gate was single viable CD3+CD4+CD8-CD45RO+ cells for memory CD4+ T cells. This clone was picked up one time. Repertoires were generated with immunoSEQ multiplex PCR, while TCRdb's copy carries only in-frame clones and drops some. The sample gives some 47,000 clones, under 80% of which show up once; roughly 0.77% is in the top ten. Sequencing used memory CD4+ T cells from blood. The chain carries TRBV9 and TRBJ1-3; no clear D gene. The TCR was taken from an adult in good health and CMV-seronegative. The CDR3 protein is CASSKGLLKGSSGNTIYF. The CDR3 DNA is TGTGCCAGCAGCAAAGGGCTACTTAAGGGCAGCTCTGGAAACACCATATATTTT. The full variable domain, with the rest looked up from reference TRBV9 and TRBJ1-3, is DSGVTQTPKHLITATGQRVTLRCSPRSGDLSVYWYQQSLDQGLQFLIQYYNGEERAKGNILERFSAQQFPDLHSELNLSSLELGDSALYFCASSKGLLKGSSGNTIYFGEGSWLTVV.